Listed below are T cell receptor beta chains from one sample, sequenced in a study of shared clonotypes between healthy human individuals. Assay: immunoSEQ multiplex PCR; the TCRdb copy retains only in-frame clones and omits some. The profile covers over 2 million clones, with roughly 96% appearing a single time and 0.1% to 0.15% taken by the ten largest. Sequencing used naive CD4+ T cells sorted from blood. Receptor source: a young man in good health. The CDR3 runs from the conserved cysteine through the conserved F or W. The D gene is left open where the match is weak. The size field is filled for only some rows; it gives once, few, many or a size class.

D: NA
length: 15
size: NA
V: TRBV5-1
J: TRBJ1-1
CDR3: CARLRGRVVSTEAFF
DNA: TGCGCCCGACTGAGGGGACGGGTAGTTTCAACGGAAGCTTTCTTT

D: NA
length: 14
size: NA
V: TRBV19
J: TRBJ1-1
CDR3: CASSIGGKGTEAFF
DNA: TGTGCCAGTAGTATTGGGGGCAAGGGCACTGAAGCTTTCTTT

D: NA
length: 15
size: once
V: TRBV2
J: TRBJ2-1
CDR3: CASSALASLGYEQFF
DNA: TGTGCCAGCAGCGCGCTAGCGTCTCTCGGCTATGAGCAGTTCTTC

D: NA
length: 14
size: NA
V: TRBV7-2
J: TRBJ2-2
CDR3: CASSLGLSTGELFF
DNA: TGTGCCAGCAGCTTAGGACTATCCACCGGGGAGCTGTTTTTT

D: NA
length: 16
size: NA
V: TRBV7-9
J: TRBJ2-1
CDR3: CASSPGLGSSYNEQFF
DNA: TGTGCCAGCAGCCCGGGACTCGGAAGCTCCTACAATGAGCAGTTCTTC

D: NA
length: 16
size: NA
V: TRBV6-6
J: TRBJ1-3
CDR3: CASSYSPGSSGNTIYF
DNA: TGTGCCAGCAGTTACTCTCCGGGGAGTTCTGGAAACACCATATATTTT

D: NA
length: 14
size: NA
V: TRBV7-9
J: TRBJ1-2
CDR3: CASSSQGSGDGYTF
DNA: TGTGCCAGCAGCTCCCAGGGCTCTGGGGATGGCTACACCTTC

D: NA
length: 13
size: NA
V: TRBV10-3
J: TRBJ2-3
CDR3: CAINRLSTDTQYF
DNA: TGTGCCATCAATCGATTAAGCACAGATACGCAGTATTTT

D: TRBD1
length: 15
size: NA
V: TRBV28
J: TRBJ2-2
CDR3: CASLTGVVTTGELFF
DNA: TGTGCCAGCCTAACAGGGGTAGTTACGACCGGGGAGCTGTTTTTT

D: TRBD1
length: 13
size: NA
V: TRBV5-4
J: TRBJ1-2
CDR3: CASSSTGGRGYTF
DNA: TGTGCCAGCAGCTCTACAGGGGGCCGTGGCTACACCTTC

D: TRBD1
length: 16
size: once
V: TRBV10-3
J: TRBJ2-1
CDR3: CAISELPGQGTGEQFF
DNA: TGTGCCATCAGTGAACTACCGGGACAGGGGACAGGTGAGCAGTTCTTC

D: NA
length: 16
size: NA
V: TRBV9
J: TRBJ2-1
CDR3: CASSSQRGAKIDEQFF
DNA: TGTGCCAGCAGCTCGCAGCGCGGAGCTAAGATCGATGAGCAGTTCTTC

D: NA
length: 14
size: NA
V: TRBV7-9
J: TRBJ1-6
CDR3: CASSVDSYNSPLHF
DNA: TGTGCCAGCAGCGTAGACAGCTATAATTCACCCCTCCACTTT

D: TRBD1
length: 15
size: NA
V: TRBV15
J: TRBJ1-5
CDR3: CATSYDRDGNQPQHF
DNA: TGTGCCACCAGCTACGACAGGGATGGCAATCAGCCCCAGCATTTT

D: TRBD1
length: 13
size: NA
V: TRBV5-1
J: TRBJ1-2
CDR3: CASSPTGGYGYTF
DNA: TGCGCCAGCAGCCCTACAGGGGGCTATGGCTACACCTTC

D: NA
length: 15
size: NA
V: TRBV6-1
J: TRBJ2-1
CDR3: CATSAGQSTINEQFF
DNA: TGTGCCACATCCGCGGGGCAGTCCACTATCAATGAGCAGTTCTTC

D: TRBD2
length: 15
size: NA
V: TRBV7-2
J: TRBJ2-1
CDR3: CASSFLAGTYNEQFF
DNA: TGTGCCAGCAGCTTTTTAGCGGGCACTTACAATGAGCAGTTCTTC

D: NA
length: 15
size: NA
V: TRBV5-1
J: TRBJ1-4
CDR3: CASSSTRATNEKLFF
DNA: TGCGCCAGCAGCTCTACAAGAGCAACTAATGAAAAACTGTTTTTT

D: NA
length: 13
size: NA
V: TRBV11-2
J: TRBJ2-5
CDR3: CASSSPSDPTQYF
DNA: TGTGCCAGCAGCTCCCCGAGTGACCCGACCCAGTACTTC

D: NA
length: 12
size: NA
V: TRBV28
J: TRBJ1-2
CDR3: CASSKPSYGYTF
DNA: TGTGCCAGCAGTAAGCCATCCTATGGCTACACCTTC

D: NA
length: 15
size: NA
V: TRBV28
J: TRBJ1-2
CDR3: CASTNPTDSNYGYTF
DNA: TGTGCCAGCACCAACCCGACAGATAGCAACTATGGCTACACCTTC

D: NA
length: 11
size: NA
V: TRBV28
J: TRBJ1-5
CDR3: CASTSDQPQHF
DNA: TGTGCCAGCACTTCAGATCAGCCCCAGCATTTT

D: NA
length: 15
size: NA
V: TRBV19
J: TRBJ1-5
CDR3: CASMVGTIRDQPQHF
DNA: TGTGCCAGTATGGTGGGTACAATCCGCGATCAGCCCCAGCATTTT

D: NA
length: 14
size: NA
V: TRBV30
J: TRBJ1-2
CDR3: CAWSRGFANYGYTF
DNA: TGTGCCTGGAGTCGGGGGTTCGCTAACTATGGCTACACCTTC

D: TRBD2
length: 15
size: NA
V: TRBV5-1
J: TRBJ2-5
CDR3: CASSLAGGDGETQYF
DNA: TGCGCCAGCAGCTTGGCGGGAGGCGATGGGGAGACCCAGTACTTC

D: NA
length: 16
size: NA
V: TRBV7-3
J: TRBJ1-2
CDR3: CASSLTGQKEYHGYTF
DNA: TGTGCCAGCAGCTTAACGGGGCAGAAGGAGTACCATGGCTACACCTTC

D: NA
length: 20
size: NA
V: TRBV12-1
J: TRBJ1-6
CDR3: CASSSATDREPYSYNSPLHF
DNA: TGTGCCAGCAGCTCCGCCACTGACAGGGAGCCCTACTCCTATAATTCACCCCTCCACTTT

D: NA
length: 14
size: NA
V: TRBV28
J: TRBJ1-6
CDR3: CASFLSSYNSPLHF
DNA: TGTGCCAGCTTCCTCAGCTCCTATAATTCACCCCTCCACTTT

D: NA
length: 15
size: NA
V: TRBV27
J: TRBJ2-2
CDR3: CASSLVRAGHGELFF
DNA: TGTGCCAGCAGTTTGGTTAGGGCAGGGCACGGGGAGCTGTTTTTT

D: NA
length: 12
size: NA
V: TRBV28
J: TRBJ1-2
CDR3: CASGRQIYGYTF
DNA: TGTGCCAGCGGGAGACAGATCTATGGCTACACCTTC

D: NA
length: 14
size: once
V: TRBV29-1
J: TRBJ1-4
CDR3: CSVESPNRGEKLFF
DNA: TGCAGCGTTGAGAGTCCGAACCGAGGGGAAAAACTGTTTTTT

D: NA
length: 14
size: NA
V: TRBV6-1
J: TRBJ2-7
CDR3: CATKQGWGDYEQYF
DNA: TGTGCCACCAAACAGGGTTGGGGAGACTACGAGCAGTACTTC

D: NA
length: 15
size: NA
V: TRBV30
J: TRBJ2-5
CDR3: CAWTVRTTVQETQYF
DNA: TGTGCCTGGACTGTTAGGACGACGGTACAAGAGACCCAGTACTTC

D: NA
length: 14
size: NA
V: TRBV21-1
J: TRBJ2-5
CDR3: CARDSENHLETQYF
DNA: TGTGCCAGAGATAGCGAGAACCACCTGGAGACCCAGTACTTC

D: NA
length: 14
size: NA
V: TRBV5-1
J: TRBJ1-3
CDR3: CASSRGTDGNTIYF
DNA: TGCGCCAGCTCACGAGGGACCGACGGAAACACCATATATTTT

D: TRBD1
length: 17
size: NA
V: TRBV28
J: TRBJ2-4
CDR3: CASSFSGQGEAKNIQYF
DNA: TGTGCCAGCAGTTTCTCCGGACAGGGGGAGGCCAAAAACATTCAGTACTTC

D: NA
length: 15
size: NA
V: TRBV2
J: TRBJ1-5
CDR3: CASRAGTGGNQPQHF
DNA: TGTGCCAGCAGAGCCGGGACTGGGGGCAATCAGCCCCAGCATTTT

D: NA
length: 14
size: NA
V: TRBV5-1
J: TRBJ1-1
CDR3: CASSSQGGTTEAFF
DNA: TGCGCCAGCAGCTCTCAGGGCGGGACCACTGAAGCTTTCTTT

D: NA
length: 15
size: NA
V: TRBV7-2
J: TRBJ1-2
CDR3: CASSKGAETNYGYTF
DNA: TGTGCCAGCAGCAAAGGGGCAGAGACTAACTATGGCTACACCTTC

D: NA
length: 14
size: NA
V: TRBV5-6
J: TRBJ1-2
CDR3: CASSLALAAWGYTF
DNA: TGTGCCAGCAGCTTGGCCCTCGCAGCCTGGGGCTACACCTTC

D: TRBD1
length: 16
size: NA
V: TRBV5-1
J: TRBJ2-2
CDR3: CASVGTGGANTGELFF
DNA: TGCGCCAGCGTTGGGACAGGGGGCGCGAACACCGGGGAGCTGTTTTTT

D: TRBD1
length: 15
size: once
V: TRBV6-5
J: TRBJ2-5
CDR3: CASSGGAGGMETQYF
DNA: TGTGCCAGCAGTGGGGGAGCAGGGGGCATGGAGACCCAGTACTTC

D: TRBD1
length: 14
size: NA
V: TRBV30
J: TRBJ2-7
CDR3: CAWSVGTGAYEQYF
DNA: TGTGCCTGGAGTGTGGGGACAGGGGCCTACGAGCAGTACTTC

D: TRBD2
length: 15
size: NA
V: TRBV27
J: TRBJ2-1
CDR3: CASRGREYPYNEQFF
DNA: TGTGCCAGCAGAGGGCGGGAGTACCCCTACAATGAGCAGTTCTTC

D: NA
length: 14
size: NA
V: TRBV11-2
J: TRBJ2-7
CDR3: CASVRGHLSYEQYF
DNA: TGTGCCAGCGTCAGGGGCCACCTATCCTACGAGCAGTACTTC

D: NA
length: 17
size: NA
V: TRBV5-4
J: TRBJ1-2
CDR3: CASSSPGSRPGGYGYTF
DNA: TGTGCCAGCAGCTCGCCGGGCTCAAGACCAGGCGGCTATGGCTACACCTTC

D: NA
length: 14
size: NA
V: TRBV4-2
J: TRBJ1-5
CDR3: CASSQDGLSQPQHF
DNA: TGTGCCAGCAGCCAAGATGGGTTGAGTCAGCCCCAGCATTTT

D: NA
length: 12
size: NA
V: TRBV7-2
J: TRBJ2-5
CDR3: CASSSLQETQYF
DNA: TGTGCCAGCAGCTCTCTCCAAGAGACCCAGTACTTC

D: NA
length: 17
size: NA
V: TRBV5-4
J: TRBJ2-7
CDR3: CASSLWGRGEQDYEQYF
DNA: TGTGCCAGCAGCTTGTGGGGAAGGGGGGAGCAGGACTACGAGCAGTACTTC

D: TRBD1
length: 16
size: NA
V: TRBV6-6
J: TRBJ1-1
CDR3: CASSLQGAGVNTEAFF
DNA: TGTGCCAGCAGCCTACAGGGGGCGGGAGTGAACACTGAAGCTTTCTTT

D: NA
length: 14
size: NA
V: TRBV5-1
J: TRBJ1-1
CDR3: CASSLGDKNTEAFF
DNA: TGCGCCAGCAGCTTAGGCGACAAGAACACTGAAGCTTTCTTT

D: TRBD1
length: 13
size: NA
V: TRBV10-3
J: TRBJ2-7
CDR3: CATGPDRGYEQYF
DNA: TGTGCCACAGGTCCGGACAGGGGTTACGAGCAGTACTTC

D: NA
length: 13
size: NA
V: TRBV30
J: TRBJ1-2
CDR3: CAWTIGGGRGYTF
DNA: TGTGCCTGGACCATCGGGGGGGGACGTGGCTACACCTTC